What follows are 32 T cell receptor beta chains derived from one specimen sequenced in a study of shared clonotypes between healthy human individuals. The assay was immunoSEQ multiplex PCR, and TCRdb's table has in-frame clones only and misses some. The table has 2 million to 2.5 million clones, about 94% seen once. Specimen: naive CD4+ T cells sorted from blood. Noted subset: CD45RA+ positively selected. These receptors came from a man between 18 and 29 years old in good health.

The count of this clone is one. This rearrangement joins TRBV5-1 to TRBJ1-5; no definite D call. CDR3 length equals 14 residues. Trimming took 0 bases from V and 5 from J, leaving 9 bases between them. The germline V gene encodes CDR1 SGHRS and CDR2 YFSETQ. In DNA, the CDR3 is TGCGCCAGCAGCTTGGGAGCCACGGATCAGCCCCAGCATTTT. Its protein product is CASSLGATDQPQHF.

The V gene is TRBV7-2, the J gene TRBJ2-1; D is unclear. This CDR3 region has 14 residues. V lost 1 base to trimming and J lost 6 bases, with 10 bases between them. The germline CDR1 and CDR2 sequences are SGHTA and FQGNSA. Here the CDR3 DNA reads TGTGCCAGCAGCTTAGGGGAACACGCCAATGAGCAGTTCTTC. Encoded protein: CASSLGEHANEQFF. Looking up the rest from reference TRBV7-2 and TRBJ2-1 gives the full variable domain: GAGVSQSPSNKVTEKGKDVELRCDPISGHTALYWYRQSLGQGLEFLIYFQGNSAPDKSGLPSDRFSAERTGGSVSTLTIQRTQQEDSAVYLCASSLGEHANEQFFGPGTRLTVL.

The chain has TRBV6-5 and TRBJ2-2; no definite D call. Per the germline V gene, CDR1 is MNHEY and CDR2 is SVGAGI. The CDR3 has 14 amino acids. V shed 5 bases and J shed 5 bases, with 12 bases lying between them. The CDR3 region has the DNA TGTGCCAGCAGTCCTACCCTAGGGACCGGGGAGCTGTTTTTT. It yields the protein CASSPTLGTGELFF.

This chain uses TRBV7-9 with TRBJ2-1; 10 bases align to TRBD1. The CDR3 totals 16 residues. Germline V gives CDR1 SEHNR, CDR2 FQNEAQ (reference sequence). V gave up 3 bases and J gave up 7 bases; unmatched junction bases: 9. The CDR3 reads CASSLFGTGDRNEQFF. The CDR3 DNA reads TGTGCCAGCAGCTTGTTTGGGACAGGGGACAGGAATGAGCAGTTCTTC.

V usage is TRBV18 and J usage is TRBJ1-5; D is unresolved. The V end lost 3 bases, the J end lost 5 bases, and 14 bases lay between the germline ends. The CDR3 is made up of 15 amino acids. Germline assignment: CDR1 KGHSH and CDR2 LQKENI. CDR3 DNA sequence: TGTGCCAGCTCACCTTCCCTTGGGGTGCATCAGCCCCAGCATTTT. As protein: CASSPSLGVHQPQHF.

The rearrangement links TRBV19 to TRBJ1-6; TRBD1 matches 8 bases. The germline CDR1 and CDR2 sequences are LNHDA and SQIVND (reference sequence). The CDR3 loop spans 16 amino acids. The junction had 7 bases not matched to a gene; V was cut back by 4 bases and J by 5 bases. CDR3 coding DNA: TGTGCCAGTAGTACCGTCCGGACAGGGAATAATTCACCCCTCCACTTT. This encodes CASSTVRTGNNSPLHF.

The chain links TRBV1 to TRBJ2-3; TRBD2 is the table's D call, not checked against the DNA. TRBV1 is a pseudogene. The CDR3 contains 15 residues. Here the CDR3 reads CTSSQDSRLTDTQYF. The CDR3 nucleotides read TGCACCAGCAGCCAAGACTCTCGACTCACAGATACGCAGTATTTT.

The chain links TRBV6-1 to TRBJ2-7; 8 nucleotides line up with TRBD2. V lost 1 base, J lost 10 bases, and 6 bases stayed unmatched. CDR1 MNHNS and CDR2 SASEGT come from the germline V gene. This CDR3 contains 13 residues. CDR3 nucleotide sequence: TGTGCCAGCAGTGAAGATCGGGGGACTAGACAGTACTTC. Encoded protein: CASSEDRGTRQYF.

The DNA for the CDR3 is TGCACCAGCAGCCCTGCCGGGACAGGGAGATCCTACGAGCAGTACTTC. Translation gives CTSSPAGTGRSYEQYF. V gene TRBV1 combines with J gene TRBJ2-7; the table assigns TRBD1, which was not confirmed against the DNA. TRBV1 is a pseudogene segment. The CDR3 consists of 16 residues.

This clone was seen only a few times. V and J are TRBV6-6 and TRBJ1-2, with TRBD1 matching 7 bases. Looked up from germline, CDR1 is MNHNY and CDR2 is SVGAGI (reference sequence). Trimming at V came to 2 bases and at J to 6 bases, leaving 6 bases not matched to a gene. The CDR3 runs 14 residues. The CDR3 DNA is TGTGCCAGCAGTTACACAACAGGGGTGCATGGCTACACCTTC. It codes for CASSYTTGVHGYTF.

The rearrangement links TRBV18 to TRBJ1-4; D is perhaps TRBD1 (6 bases). Trimming removed 6 bases at V and 7 bases at J, with 9 bases between. Germline V gives CDR1 KGHSH, CDR2 LQKENI. The CDR3 is 12 amino acids. This CDR3 reads CASSRGGEKLFF. The CDR3, as DNA: TGTGCCAGCTCCCGAGGGGGTGAAAAACTGTTTTTT.

The J gene is TRBJ2-5, the V gene TRBV9, with D possibly matching TRBD2 (5 bases). Germline-derived CDR1 and CDR2 are SGDLS and YYNGEE. V was cut by 1 base and J by 7 bases, with 11 bases left in between. The CDR3 length is 13 residues. In DNA, the CDR3 is TGTGCCAGCAGCGTACTGGGCGAGGGGACCCAGTACTTC. The encoded protein is CASSVLGEGTQYF.

This chain connects TRBV25-1 to TRBJ1-2; 7 bases fit TRBD1. J gave up 4 bases and V 3 bases, and 11 bases lay outside the gene matches. This CDR3 spans 16 amino acids. Germline V gene lookup returns CDR1 MGHDK and CDR2 SYGVNS. The CDR3 is CASSDSRPGTAYGYTF. In DNA form, the CDR3 reads TGTGCCAGCAGTGATTCCCGACCGGGGACAGCCTATGGCTACACCTTC.

Note on this clone: The same CDR3 is also encoded by other DNA sequences in this sample. CDR3 sequence (DNA): TGTGCCAGCAGCTTAGGGGGAGATACGCAGTATTTT. Its protein product is CASSLGGDTQYF. This chain uses TRBV11-3 with TRBJ2-3; D gene ambiguous. CDR1 and CDR2 from the germline V gene are SGHNT and YENEEA. Trimming removed 1 base at V and 5 bases at J, with 4 bases between. The CDR3 runs 12 residues.

V is TRBV6-1 and J is TRBJ1-2; 9 positions agree with TRBD1. The CDR3 is 15 amino acids. Trimming cost V 4 bases and J 2 bases; bases outside gene matches: 5. CDR1 is MNHNS, CDR2 SASEGT, per germline. CDR3 amino acids: CASSARTGVNYGYTF. The CDR3, as DNA: TGTGCCAGCAGTGCCCGGACAGGGGTGAACTATGGCTACACCTTC.

The chain couples TRBV7-2 to TRBJ1-5, with a weak D call TRBD1 (6 bases). Trimming removed 5 bases from V and 0 bases from J, with 20 bases in between. In germline, CDR1 is SGHTA, CDR2 FQGNSA. The CDR3 contains 18 residues. CDR3 sequence reads: CASSRGGRGGYSNQPQHF. CDR3 coding DNA: TGTGCCAGCAGCCGGGGGGGCAGGGGCGGATATAGCAATCAGCCCCAGCATTTT.

In its sample, this clone was seen once. The chain carries TRBV5-6 and TRBJ2-2; 9 nucleotides match TRBD1. The ends lost 0 bases at V and 2 bases at J; junction bases unmatched: 8. Germline loops: CDR1 SGHDT, CDR2 YYEEEE. The CDR3 is made up of 18 amino acids. The CDR3 loop is CASSLDLDRGRNTGELFF. The DNA of the CDR3 is TGTGCCAGCAGCTTGGATCTGGACAGGGGCCGAAACACCGGGGAGCTGTTTTTT.

The chain employs TRBV6-1 and TRBJ2-2, with D possibly matching TRBD1 (5 bases). V was clipped by 4 bases and J by 6 bases, with 18 bases between them. The CDR3 spans 16 residues. Germline V CDR1 and CDR2: MNHNS, SASEGT. The CDR3 DNA is TGTGCCAGCAGTGGTGGGTTCCGACAAGGGGCCGGGGAGCTGTTTTTT. Protein product: CASSGGFRQGAGELFF.

V gene TRBV28 combines with J gene TRBJ1-5; a possible D gene is TRBD1 (6 bases). The germline V gene encodes CDR1 MDHEN and CDR2 SYDVKM. The length of the CDR3 is 15 residues. Trimming took off 3 bases at V and 6 bases at J, with 15 bases between the two ends. As DNA, the CDR3 is TGTGCCAGCAGTTTTGCCAGGGGAAGGGGTCAGCCCCAGCATTTT. This encodes CASSFARGRGQPQHF.

The chain is built from TRBV19 and TRBJ2-6; tentative D call: TRBD2 (5 bases). The CDR3 is 16 residues long. Trimming removed 5 bases at V and 0 bases at J, with 11 bases between. From germline, CDR1 is LNHDA and CDR2 SQIVND (reference sequence). The CDR3 spells CASSPRDPSGANVLTF. DNA for the CDR3: TGTGCCAGTAGTCCCCGGGATCCCTCTGGGGCCAACGTCCTGACTTTC.

The chain joins TRBV20-1 to TRBJ2-1, with D uncertain. The ends were cut back, 5 bases at V and 6 bases at J, with 5 bases in the middle. The germline CDR1 and CDR2 sequences are DFQATT and SNEGSKA (reference sequence). There are 10 residues in the CDR3. CDR3 loop: CSALFNEQFF. The DNA for the CDR3 is TGCAGTGCTCTTTTCAATGAGCAGTTCTTC.

This sequence joins TRBV2 and TRBJ1-1, with D unresolved. Per germline, CDR1 SNHLY and CDR2 FYNNEI. The CDR3 has 11 amino acids. The germline V and J ends were trimmed by 6 bases and 7 bases, with 9 bases remaining between them. The CDR3 loop reads CASREPIEAFF. In DNA form, the CDR3 reads TGTGCCAGCAGAGAGCCAATTGAAGCTTTCTTT.

The chain combines TRBV2 with TRBJ1-4; D possibly corresponds to TRBD1 (5 bases). The CDR3 totals 14 residues. The V end was cut by 3 bases, the J end by 3 bases, with 8 bases between. Per the germline V gene, CDR1 is SNHLY and CDR2 is FYNNEI. CDR3 DNA sequence: TGTGCCAGCAGTGACAGGGACGCTAATGAAAAACTGTTTTTT. This codes for CASSDRDANEKLFF.

This chain joins TRBV18 and TRBJ1-6; D unresolved. The CDR3 is 14 amino acids. Trimming cost V 2 bases and J 7 bases, with 9 bases left between them. Germline values: CDR1 KGHSH, CDR2 LQKENI. CDR3 residues: CASSPVGRNSPLHF. CDR3 coding DNA: TGTGCCAGCTCACCAGTCGGGCGGAATTCACCCCTCCACTTT.

The chain recombines TRBV7-9 with TRBJ2-1; tentatively, D is TRBD1 (6 bases). V dropped 0 bases and J dropped 6 bases, with 12 bases sitting between them. This CDR3 spans 15 amino acids. Per the germline V gene, CDR1 is SEHNR and CDR2 is FQNEAQ (reference sequence). The DNA of the CDR3 is TGTGCCAGCAGCTTAGCGCTTACAGGGAGCAATGAGCAGTTCTTC. This codes for CASSLALTGSNEQFF.

This rearrangement joins TRBV7-9 to TRBJ2-3; 14 bases line up with TRBD2. The CDR3 has 17 amino acids. Unmatched junction bases numbered 5, after V lost 3 bases and J lost 3 bases. Germline CDR1 is SEHNR and CDR2 is FQNEAQ (reference sequence). CDR3 loop: CASSFGLAGGITDTQYF. The CDR3 region has the DNA TGTGCCAGCAGCTTCGGACTAGCGGGAGGTATAACAGATACGCAGTATTTT. Full variable domain (rest looked up from reference TRBV7-9 and TRBJ2-3): DTGVSQNPRHKITKRGQNVTFRCDPISEHNRLYWYRQTLGQGPEFLTYFQNEAQLEKSRLLSDRFSAERPKGSFSTLEIQRTEQGDSAMYLCASSFGLAGGITDTQYFGPGTRLTVL.

The chain links TRBV7-2 to TRBJ1-2; the D gene is possibly TRBD1 (5 bases). The CDR3 runs to 12 residues. Germline V gene sequence: CDR1 SGHTA, CDR2 FQGNSA. Trimming took 1 base from V and 7 from J, leaving 7 bases between them. CDR3 loop: CASSLEGVGYTF. The CDR3 DNA sequence: TGTGCCAGCAGCTTAGAAGGGGTTGGCTACACCTTC.

CDR3 protein: CASSLEGTSVDTQYF. CDR3 in DNA: TGTGCCAGCAGCTTGGAAGGGACTAGCGTCGATACGCAGTATTTT. The gene calls are TRBV5-6 and TRBJ2-3, with 10 bases identical to TRBD2. V trimming: 0 bases; J trimming: 6 bases; junction bases outside the gene matches: 4. In germline, CDR1 is SGHDT, CDR2 YYEEEE. This CDR3 has 15 amino acids.

The V and J genes are TRBV6-5 and TRBJ2-7; D not resolved. The CDR3 extends over 12 amino acids. V was pared by 7 bases and J by 0 bases, with 7 bases between. Germline V lookup: CDR1 MNHEY, CDR2 SVGAGI. DNA of the CDR3: TGTGCCAGCATGGGGAACTCCTACGAGCAGTACTTC. It encodes CASMGNSYEQYF.

The chain is built from TRBV5-4 and TRBJ1-2; 8 bases match TRBD1. The CDR3 is made up of 15 amino acids. The V gene's germline CDR1 is SGHNT and CDR2 YYREEE (reference sequence). J lost 6 bases, V lost 2 bases, and 9 bases had no gene match. The CDR3 loop reads CASSFPGQGVNGYTF. In nucleotides, the CDR3 is TGTGCCAGCAGCTTTCCCGGACAGGGAGTTAATGGCTACACCTTC. Based on the CDR3 plus reference TRBV5-4 and TRBJ1-2, the full variable domain is ETGVTQSPTHLIKTRGQQVTLRCSSQSGHNTVSWYQQALGQGPQFIFQYYREEENGRGNFPPRFSGLQFPNYSSELNVNALELDDSALYLCASSFPGQGVNGYTFGSGTRLTVV.

The V call is TRBV9, the J call TRBJ2-2; D gene unclear. The CDR3 runs to 13 residues. V was trimmed by 0 bases and J by 5 bases, leaving 5 bases between them. Germline V gives CDR1 SGDLS, CDR2 YYNGEE. The CDR3 spells CASSVARTGELFF. In DNA form, the CDR3 reads TGTGCCAGCAGCGTAGCTAGAACCGGGGAGCTGTTTTTT.

CDR3 in DNA: TGTGCCTGGAGGACTAGCGGGAGAGATACGCAGTATTTT. Amino acid sequence: CAWRTSGRDTQYF. V is TRBV30 and J is TRBJ2-3; 12 bases line up with TRBD2. The trim removed 3 bases at V and 5 bases at J, leaving 0 bases unmatched. Germline V gene sequence: CDR1 GTSNPN, CDR2 SVGIG (reference sequence). The CDR3 is 13 residues long.